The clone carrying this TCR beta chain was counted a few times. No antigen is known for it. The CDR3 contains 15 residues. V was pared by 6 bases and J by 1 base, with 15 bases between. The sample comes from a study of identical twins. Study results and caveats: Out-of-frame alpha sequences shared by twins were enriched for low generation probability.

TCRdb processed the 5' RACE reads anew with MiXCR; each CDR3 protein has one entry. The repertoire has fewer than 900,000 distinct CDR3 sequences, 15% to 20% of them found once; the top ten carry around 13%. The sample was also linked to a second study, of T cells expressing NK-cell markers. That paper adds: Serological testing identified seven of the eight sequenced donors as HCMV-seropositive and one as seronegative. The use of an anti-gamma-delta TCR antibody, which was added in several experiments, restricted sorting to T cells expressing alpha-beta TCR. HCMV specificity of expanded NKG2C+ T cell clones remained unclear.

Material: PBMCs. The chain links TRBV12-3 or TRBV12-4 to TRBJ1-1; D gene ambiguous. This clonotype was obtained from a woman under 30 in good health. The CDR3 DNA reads TGTGCCAGCAGGCTAGCCCGGGGTCAGAACACTGAAGCTTTCTTT. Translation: CASRLARGQNTEAFF.